The source of this T cell receptor beta chain is a study of blood T cell repertoires in COVID-19 (dated by TCRdb to about 2020). With regard to the full study: Samples covering the acute and convalescent phases of COVID-19 were provided by collaborators in the United States, Italy and Spain. Subjects who had been exposed to COVID-19, were actively infected with it, or had recovered from it provided the deeply sampled blood TCRbeta repertoires that made up the dataset. Samples came from the ongoing ImmuneRACE study (first 160 participants) plus 1,254 subjects from 6 global collaborators. Nearly every sample came with metadata listing a de-identified subject ID, COVID-19 status, age in years and sex. The material from the prospective study consisted of cDNA or gDNA derived from T cells, B-cell-depleted T cells, or PBMCs. The repertoires were made available in a free public database intended to serve as a resource for research on the immune response to SARS-CoV-2. Where available, HLA class I and class II types were taken from metadata supplied by the sample provider and were not determined by assay-based typing. The study at large found these results: Clinical and demographic metadata were provided uncurated, with the amount varying by source and participant.

The CDR3 covers 13 residues, taking in both the cysteine and the phenylalanine. The entry retains the CDR3 DNA only, 39 bases that are in frame from base 1. CDR1 ENHRY and CDR2 SYGVKD are derived from the germline V gene. V loses 8 bases, J loses 7 bases, and the germline ends lie 17 bases apart. The table lists this clone with a few counts. Its antigen is currently not known. It has no much larger one-base neighbor in the sample; base qualities were not kept. The collaborating institutions used their own protocols to collect whole blood in K2EDTA tubes. Collaborator samples were shipped for TCRbeta analysis as frozen whole blood, isolated PBMCs, or DNA extracted from either sample type. TCRbeta CDR3 regions were amplified from genomic DNA using the immunoSEQ Assay, a bias-controlled multiplex PCR. From the authors' description of their analysis: Within the assay, amplification of reference gene primers was used to estimate how many nucleated cells each sample contained. To quantify the absolute abundance of each unique TCRbeta CDR3 rearrangement, sequence reads were collapsed and filtered. Productive Simpson clonality was computed per sample as the square root of Simpson's diversity index over productive rearrangements. TCRdb re-hosts the immuneACCESS table, in-frame sequences only. Its copies lack some clones; in the studies checked, an unresolved V gene accounts for under half of them, and the cause for the rest is not known. V and J calls and clone size follow that table, whereas D and trimming were derived from the DNA. The sample includes about 59,000 clones, with around 79% observed a single time. The top ten clonotypes cover under 4% of the sample.

This clonotype originated in a man aged 55-75 years with acute or convalescent COVID-19. Sequences were obtained from peripheral blood. The rearrangement joined TRBV10-3 to TRBJ1-2, with the D gene uncertain. The nucleotide sequence reads as follows: TGTGCCATCGAGACAATTCCGATGGGTGGCTACACCTTC. Its translation is CAIETIPMGGYTF.